What follows describes a single TCR beta chain. What it recognizes is unknown. Primers included in the PCR were 60 Vbeta and 13 Jbeta primers. TCRdb's copy holds only in-frame clones and misses some; the assay was immunoSEQ multiplex PCR. The sample records about 76,000 clones, 78% being singletons. The source of the sample is a study of cytomegalovirus exposure and HLA in healthy donors. Whole-study results and caveats: In a later analysis, V- and J-gene trimming of beta chains associated with a DCLRE1C missense variant, replicated independently.

The donors, nominally healthy at sampling, likely had unrecorded immune exposures. V was clipped by 2 bases and J by 8 bases, with 12 bases between them. The CDR3 sequence is 13 residues long. CDR1 is SGHTA and CDR2 is FQGNSA in the germline V gene. Material: PBMCs. The chain combines TRBV7-2 with TRBJ1-2; D gene ambiguous. The clonotype comes from a middle-aged woman in good health and CMV-seropositive. The chain's CDR3 is CASSLNGGIGYTF. CDR3 nucleotide sequence: TGTGCCAGCAGCTTAAACGGCGGGATAGGCTACACCTTC.